Each of the 23 T cell receptor beta chains below was sequenced from the same sample in a study of T cell responses to AZD1222 COVID-19 vaccine. TCRdb's copy holds only in-frame clones and misses some; the assay was immunoSEQ multiplex PCR. The sample holds fewer than 150,000 clones; 85% to 95% are singletons and the top ten take more than 4.5%. The specimen was peripheral blood, collected 28 days after the second AZD1222 dose. The receptors originated from an adult who received the AZD1222 COVID-19 vaccine.

This chain uses TRBV25-1 with TRBJ2-1, with 11 bases identical to TRBD1. CDR3 size: 17 residues. V shed 5 bases, J shed 5 bases, and the junction held 11 bases outside the gene matches. From germline, CDR1 is MGHDK and CDR2 SYGVNS. As DNA, the CDR3 is TGTGCCAGCAGTCCCCACGGGACAGGGGGAGTGAACAATGAGCAGTTCTTC. Its protein is CASSPHGTGGVNNEQFF.

The chain combines TRBV9 with TRBJ1-2, with D possibly being TRBD1 (6 bases). The germline CDR1 and CDR2 sequences are SGDLS and YYNGEE. The germline V and J ends were trimmed by 0 bases and 0 bases, with 12 bases remaining between them. The CDR3 runs to 16 residues. The CDR3 loop reads CASSVVETGTNYGYTF. The CDR3 DNA reads TGTGCCAGCAGCGTAGTTGAGACAGGCACTAACTATGGCTACACCTTC.

The chain combines TRBV19 with TRBJ1-2; D is uncertain. Germline V gives CDR1 LNHDA, CDR2 SQIVND (reference sequence). The CDR3 consists of 12 residues. The V gene lost 3 bases and the J gene lost 5 bases, with 7 bases spanning the gap. CDR3 amino acids: CASSIGKYGYTF. CDR3 nucleotides: TGTGCCAGTAGTATCGGAAAATATGGCTACACCTTC.

This chain joins TRBV2 and TRBJ2-2; 8 positions agree with TRBD1. Germline V gene sequence: CDR1 SNHLY, CDR2 FYNNEI. The CDR3 has 15 residues. With 3 bases clipped from V and 3 bases from J, the junction kept 3 bases outside the gene matches. CDR3 region: CASSELGQDTGELFF. The CDR3 nucleotides are TGTGCCAGCAGTGAGTTGGGACAGGACACCGGGGAGCTGTTTTTT. Full variable domain (rest looked up from reference TRBV2 and TRBJ2-2): EPEVTQTPSHQVTQMGQEVILRCVPISNHLYFYWYRQILGQKVEFLVSFYNNEISEKSEIFDDQFSVERPDGSNFTLKIRSTKLEDSAMYFCASSELGQDTGELFFGEGSRLTVL.

The rearrangement uses TRBV6-5 and TRBJ1-1; a weak D match, TRBD1 (6 bases). There are 13 residues in the CDR3. The germline V and J ends were trimmed by 2 bases and 5 bases, with 9 bases remaining between them. The germline V gene has CDR1 MNHEY and CDR2 SVGAGI. The CDR3 sequence is CASSYTRGTEAFF. DNA of the CDR3: TGTGCCAGCAGTTACACGAGGGGGACTGAAGCTTTCTTT.

The chain uses TRBV19 and TRBJ1-4; no reliable D call. The CDR3 runs to 10 residues. V shed 6 bases and J shed 6 bases, with 2 bases lying between them. Germline V gene sequence: CDR1 LNHDA, CDR2 SQIVND (reference sequence). CDR3 residues: CASRDEKLFF. The DNA for the CDR3 is TGTGCCAGTAGAGATGAAAAACTGTTTTTT.

This clone turned up a few times. The rearrangement links TRBV2 to TRBJ1-3; TRBD1 agrees at 10 bases. The CDR3 contains 13 residues. J lost 8 bases, V lost 6 bases, and 4 bases had no gene match. CDR1 SNHLY and CDR2 FYNNEI come from the germline V gene. Written as DNA, the CDR3 is TGTGCCAGCAGCCTGGACAGGGGGTACACCATATATTTT. Protein: CASSLDRGYTIYF.

V gene TRBV3-1 (or the pseudogene TRBV3-2) combines with J gene TRBJ2-1; D is ambiguous. CDR1 is LGHDT, CDR2 YNNKEL, per germline (reference sequence). CDR3 length: 13 amino acids. Trimming pared 1 base from V and 5 bases from J, leaving 6 bases between. CDR3 sequence reads: CASSQGGNNEQFF. The CDR3 DNA sequence: TGTGCCAGCAGCCAAGGTGGGAACAATGAGCAGTTCTTC.

The V and J genes are TRBV13 and TRBJ1-1; D unresolved. V shed 7 bases and J shed 1 base, with 10 bases lying between them. CDR3 size: 13 residues. CDR1 and CDR2 (germline): PRHDT, FYEKMQ (reference sequence). The CDR3 loop is CASTLYRNTEAFF. The CDR3 nucleotides are TGTGCCAGCACCCTTTATAGGAACACTGAAGCTTTCTTT.

The rearrangement links TRBV4-1 to TRBJ2-3, with TRBD2 matching 10 bases. V shed 4 bases and J 1 base; nucleotides not matched to a gene: 2. The germline V gene encodes CDR1 MGHRA and CDR2 YSYEKL. This CDR3 is built from 15 residues. Written as DNA, the CDR3 is TGCGCCAGCAGCCTCGGGACTAGCGGCACAGATACGCAGTATTTT. Residues: CASSLGTSGTDTQYF.

The genes are TRBV12-3 or TRBV12-4 and TRBJ2-3; no definite D call. V was pared by 2 bases and J by 4 bases, with 7 bases between. The CDR3 is made up of 13 amino acids. The CDR3 spells CASSLQFSDTQYF. As DNA, the CDR3 is TGTGCCAGCAGTTTACAGTTTTCAGATACGCAGTATTTT.

The chain recombines TRBV29-1 with TRBJ2-1, with 12 positions matching TRBD2. V gave up 6 bases and J gave up 13 bases; unmatched junction bases: 13. This CDR3 region has 14 residues. CDR1 is SQVTM and CDR2 is ANQGSEA in the germline V gene. The CDR3 reads CSVLGLAGPSGQFF. The CDR3 DNA reads TGCAGCGTCCTGGGACTAGCGGGCCCAAGTGGTCAGTTCTTC.

CDR3 nucleotide sequence: TGTGCCAGCAGTTACAACAGGGGGACTGAAGCTTTCTTT. It specifies CASSYNRGTEAFF. The chain carries TRBV6-5 and TRBJ1-1; TRBD1 aligns across 8 bases. The J segment lost 5 bases and the V segment lost 2 bases, leaving 1 base of the junction unmatched. This CDR3 spans 13 amino acids. The germline CDR1 and CDR2 sequences are MNHEY and SVGAGI.

J is TRBJ1-3 and V is TRBV5-1; a possible D gene is TRBD1 (6 bases). The V end lost 0 bases, the J end lost 7 bases, and 8 bases lay between the germline ends. The CDR3 consists of 13 residues. Germline loops: CDR1 SGHRS, CDR2 YFSETQ. This CDR3 reads CASSLGQGNTIYF. DNA of the CDR3: TGCGCCAGCAGCTTGGGTCAGGGGAACACCATATATTTT.

This sequence joins TRBV4-3 and TRBJ2-1; D might be TRBD2 (6 bases). The germline CDR1 and CDR2 sequences are LGHNA and YSLEER. The CDR3 has 15 amino acids. V dropped 6 bases and J dropped 8 bases, with 20 bases sitting between them. CDR3 bases: TGCGCCAGCAGTCACGGGACTCATCGAGGGGATGAGCAGTTCTTC. Translated: CASSHGTHRGDEQFF.

The chain recombines TRBV6-5 with TRBJ2-2; tentatively, D is TRBD2 (6 bases). CDR1 and CDR2 (germline): MNHEY, SVGAGI. The V and J ends lost 3 bases and 11 bases respectively, with 19 bases between them. The CDR3 totals 15 residues. The CDR3 region is CASSYPPGEGAELFF. For the CDR3, the DNA is TGTGCCAGCAGTTATCCCCCGGGAGAAGGCGCCGAGCTGTTTTTT.

This sequence joins TRBV5-1 and TRBJ2-4; no reliable D call. V lost 2 bases and J 1 base, leaving 10 bases between the germline ends. The CDR3 sequence is 15 residues long. The germline CDR1 and CDR2 sequences are SGHRS and YFSETQ. The CDR3 spells CASSLSGNAKNIQYF. In DNA, the CDR3 is TGCGCCAGCAGCTTATCTGGTAACGCCAAAAACATTCAGTACTTC.

The chain carries TRBV11-2 and TRBJ2-6; D ambiguous. This CDR3 region has 15 residues. Trimming took off 4 bases at V and 0 bases at J, with 7 bases between the two ends. Germline CDR1 reads SGHAT; CDR2 reads FQNNGV. CDR3 protein: CASSYVRSGANVLTF. The CDR3 DNA sequence: TGTGCCAGCAGCTACGTTCGCTCTGGGGCCAACGTCCTGACTTTC.

The chain carries TRBV11-2 and TRBJ2-5, with 14 nucleotides matching TRBD2. From germline, CDR1 is SGHAT and CDR2 FQNNGV. The CDR3 consists of 14 residues. V lost 8 bases, J lost 7 bases, and 6 bases stayed unmatched. CDR3 nucleotides: TGTGCCAGCGCCAGACTAGCGGGAGGGGTGACCCAGTACTTC. It codes for CASARLAGGVTQYF.

The chain links TRBV5-5 to TRBJ1-1, with 7 bases matching TRBD1. The junction had 6 bases not matched to a gene; V was cut back by 3 bases and J by 1 base. Germline V gene lookup returns CDR1 SGHKS and CDR2 YYEKEE (reference sequence). The CDR3 is 15 residues long. The CDR3 spells CASSYTGTENTEAFF. As DNA, the CDR3 is TGTGCCAGCAGCTATACCGGGACAGAGAACACTGAAGCTTTCTTT.

This chain joins TRBV7-8 and TRBJ2-7; TRBD2 agrees at 10 bases. The CDR3 covers 14 residues. In germline, CDR1 is SGHVS, CDR2 FQNEAQ. Germline trimming cut 9 bases from V and 6 bases from J; bases unmatched to any gene: 11. In DNA, the CDR3 is TGTGCCAGTTGTATGGGACTAGCGCGTTTCGAGCAGTACTTC. Translation: CASCMGLARFEQYF.

This rearrangement joins TRBV30 to TRBJ2-3, with unresolved D. Between the trimmed V and J ends, which lost 0 bases and 0 bases, there was a span of 16 bases. The CDR3 runs 17 residues. CDR1 and CDR2 from the germline V gene are GTSNPN and SVGIG (reference sequence). Here the CDR3 DNA reads TGTGCCTGGAGTGTACTTATCCATGTGGGCAGCACAGATACGCAGTATTTT. It specifies CAWSVLIHVGSTDTQYF. Combining the CDR3 with reference TRBV30 and TRBJ2-3 gives the whole variable domain SQTIHQWPATLVQPVGSPLSLECTVEGTSNPNLYWYRQAAGRGLQLLFYSVGIGQISSEVPQNLSASRPQDRQFILSSKKLLLSDSGFYLCAWSVLIHVGSTDTQYFGPGTRLTVL.

V is TRBV18 and J is TRBJ1-1; D is undetermined. This CDR3 has 13 amino acids. V was clipped by 8 bases and J by 0 bases, with 10 bases between them. In germline, CDR1 is KGHSH, CDR2 LQKENI. This CDR3 is CASLQHMNTEAFF. The DNA for the CDR3 is TGTGCCAGCCTACAGCACATGAACACTGAAGCTTTCTTT.